Listed below are T cell receptor beta chains from one sample, sequenced in a study of tumor-infiltrating lymphocytes in localized non-small cell lung cancer. Assay: immunoSEQ multiplex PCR; the TCRdb copy retains only in-frame clones and omits some. This repertoire shows 14,000 to 15,000 clones, roughly 81% found once; its top ten account for 2% to 3%. Specimen: lung tumor tissue. These receptors originate from a human donor with non-small cell lung cancer. CDR3s leave out the opening cysteine and the closing phenylalanine or tryptophan. Fields, in order: V gene, J gene, clone size, CDR3 protein. Clone size is not always given. Where it is, it says once, few, many or a class for expanded clones.

TRBV19	TRBJ1-1	few	ASSIAEGGAF
TRBV10-3	TRBJ2-7	-	AISYEQREQY
TRBV19	TRBJ1-5	-	ASSIAGGYQPQH
TRBV30	TRBJ2-1	once	AWSTYRGNEQF
TRBV11-2	TRBJ1-1	few	ASSRGQGNTEAF
TRBV7-2	TRBJ2-3	-	ASSKQGQGAGDTQY
TRBV12-5	TRBJ1-5	-	ASGLESNQPQH
TRBV5-1	TRBJ2-3	-	ASSLARAGSYDGTDTQY
TRBV9	TRBJ1-3	-	ASSASQGALGNTIY
TRBV19	TRBJ2-2	-	ASSSPSGRGMSGELF
TRBV7-8	TRBJ1-2	few	ASSLVGANYGYT
TRBV11-2	TRBJ1-1	-	ASSLVAGYTEAF
TRBV7-2	TRBJ2-6	once	ASSFSARSGANVLT
TRBV19	TRBJ1-5	-	ASSIRGTGGNQPQH
TRBV6-5	TRBJ1-5	few	ASSYSTGNQPQH
TRBV7-8	TRBJ1-2	-	ASSDGTSYGYT
TRBV6-6	TRBJ1-5	-	ASSYADRGQPQH
TRBV9	TRBJ2-1	-	ASSVAGASYNEQF
TRBV4-2	TRBJ2-5	-	ASSQSVRETQY
TRBV5-1	TRBJ2-7	-	ASSLAGLEQY
TRBV5-1	TRBJ2-6	once	ASSIQGTGANVLT
TRBV7-2	TRBJ1-6	once	ASSLRGTPLH
TRBV14	TRBJ2-7	-	ASSQEQGYYYEQY
TRBV30	TRBJ2-7	-	AWNLGLAVEQY
TRBV5-1	TRBJ2-7	-	ASSSVVLAGRPYYEQY
TRBV19	TRBJ2-1	-	ASSYGRYNEQF
TRBV2	TRBJ2-7	-	ASRAHREVYEQY
TRBV15	TRBJ2-7	-	ATSGGGTGSYEQY